The clone carrying this T cell receptor beta chain was detected only a few times. Its antigen is unknown. MiXCR, applied by TCRdb to the 5' RACE reads, yields one record per CDR3 protein. The sample records about 340,000 distinct CDR3 sequences, around 20% being singletons. The sample is drawn from a study of T-cell memory formation after mild COVID-19. Study-level points and caveats: Mainly in CM and EM were contracting CD4+ clones; CD8+ were in EMRA.

V lost 3 bases and J lost 7; bases outside the gene matches: 5. The CDR3 is made up of 12 amino acids. CDR1 and CDR2 (germline): DFQATT, SNEGSKA (reference sequence). The sequence derives from a man aged 18 to 30 who had mild COVID-19 (a few samples of this study predate the infection). Cell type and time point are not known. The sequenced sample consisted of PBMCs or a T cell subset sorted from them (not recorded which). The genes are TRBV20-1 and TRBJ2-5; 7 positions agree with TRBD2. In nucleotides, the CDR3 is TGCAGTGCTAGGGATACGGGGGGGACCCAGTACTTC. Translated, it gives CSARDTGGTQYF.